This entry lists 17 T cell receptor beta chains sequenced from one sample in a study of a mutant IDH1 vaccine in newly diagnosed glioma. The time point is: baseline, week 1 (first vaccination visit). Treatment described: pre-vaccination baseline after standard-of-care therapy. Clones were read by immunoSEQ multiplex PCR, and TCRdb kept only the in-frame ones, dropping some. This table has roughly 35,000 clones, less than 90% appearing once. The sample consisted of PBMCs, taken from a glioma patient treated with radiotherapy, temozolomide or both. Receptors were obtained from a woman in her thirties or forties with glioma.

This chain connects TRBV7-2 to TRBJ2-1; D might be TRBD1 (6 bases). Per the germline V gene, CDR1 is SGHTA and CDR2 is FQGNSA. The length of the CDR3 is 13 residues. Trimming removed 5 bases from V and 9 bases from J, with 14 bases in between. The CDR3 DNA follows: TGTGCCAGCAGCGTACAGGGTTCCATTGAGCAGTTCTTC. Protein: CASSVQGSIEQFF.

The DNA of the CDR3 is TGTGCCAGCAGCCCGTCGGGACACTCCACCGGGGAGCTGTTTTTT. It yields the protein CASSPSGHSTGELFF. This chain connects TRBV5-4 to TRBJ2-2, with D perhaps TRBD1 (6 bases). This CDR3 contains 15 residues. The germline V and J ends were trimmed by 4 bases and 4 bases, with 14 bases remaining between them. The germline V gene encodes CDR1 SGHNT and CDR2 YYREEE (reference sequence).

V is TRBV7-9 and J is TRBJ1-4; D is ambiguous. There are 13 residues in the CDR3. CDR1 is SEHNR and CDR2 is FQNEAQ in the germline V gene (reference sequence). Trimming removed 1 base at V and 7 bases at J, with 7 bases between. In nucleotides, the CDR3 is TGTGCCAGCAGCTTAGTACCCGGTGAAAAACTGTTTTTT. Translated: CASSLVPGEKLFF.

This clone has a handful of counts. The chain combines TRBV30 with TRBJ1-4; D may be TRBD1 (6 bases). Between the trimmed V and J ends, which lost 3 bases and 1 base, there was a span of 12 bases. This CDR3 is built from 15 residues. Germline V gene lookup returns CDR1 GTSNPN and CDR2 SVGIG (reference sequence). In DNA, the CDR3 is TGTGCCTGGAGAAGAGGGGGGTTAACTAATGAAAAACTGTTTTTT. This sequence encodes CAWRRGGLTNEKLFF.

The chain links TRBV2 to TRBJ2-7, with D perhaps assigned TRBD1 or TRBD2 (6 bases each). The CDR3 is made up of 15 amino acids. V was cut by 4 bases and J by 3 bases, with 16 bases left in between. Germline loops: CDR1 SNHLY, CDR2 FYNNEI. CDR3 amino acids: CASSGGRRDGYEQYF. In nucleotides, the CDR3 is TGTGCCAGCAGTGGGGGGCGGCGGGACGGCTACGAGCAGTACTTC.

V usage is TRBV11-2 and J usage is TRBJ2-1, with TRBD2 matching 14 bases. Germline loops: CDR1 SGHAT, CDR2 FQNNGV. This CDR3 has 16 amino acids. V was pared by 5 bases and J by 2 bases, with 2 bases of the junction left unmatched. In DNA, the CDR3 is TGTGCCAGCAGCACGGGACTAGCGGGAGCCTACAATGAGCAGTTCTTC. This sequence encodes CASSTGLAGAYNEQFF.

The chain has TRBV5-1 and TRBJ2-3; D is perhaps TRBD2 (6 bases). With 3 bases removed from V and 3 bases from J, the gap between germline ends came to 14 bases. CDR3 length: 15 amino acids. Germline V gene sequence: CDR1 SGHRS, CDR2 YFSETQ. CDR3 DNA sequence: TGCGCCAGCAGCTCGGAAGGAGGGCCAACAGATACGCAGTATTTT. Its protein product is CASSSEGGPTDTQYF.

The chain carries TRBV14 and TRBJ1-1; D is ambiguous. The CDR3 sequence is 14 residues long. The germline CDR1 and CDR2 sequences are SGHDN and FVKESK. The V and J ends lost 0 bases and 1 base respectively, with 6 bases between them. The CDR3 bases are TGTGCCAGCAGCCAAGAGGGAGAGAACACTGAAGCTTTCTTT. Translating gives CASSQEGENTEAFF.

The V and J genes are TRBV25-1 and TRBJ2-7; D is undetermined. CDR1 is MGHDK, CDR2 SYGVNS, per germline. The CDR3 has 14 amino acids. V was clipped by 2 bases and J by 13 bases, with 21 bases between them. The CDR3 DNA reads TGTGCCAGCAGTGAACACCCATTAGGGCCGGTAGGATACTTC. Translating gives CASSEHPLGPVGYF.

A single count supports this clone. The chain employs TRBV5-1 and TRBJ2-5; D is tentatively TRBD1 or TRBD2 (5 bases each). The germline gives CDR1 SGHRS, CDR2 YFSETQ. This CDR3 is built from 14 residues. Trimming cost V 5 bases and J 5 bases, with 16 bases left between them. For the CDR3, the DNA is TGCGCCAGCAGTTCTTTGGGGGTAGTGGAGACCCAGTACTTC. Residues: CASSSLGVVETQYF.

The chain recombines TRBV6-1 with TRBJ2-2; D unresolved. Trimming pared 3 bases from V and 3 bases from J, leaving 5 bases between. CDR1 and CDR2 from the germline V gene are MNHNS and SASEGT. This CDR3 has 13 residues. DNA for the CDR3: TGTGCCAGCAGTGATGGGTACACCGGGGAGCTGTTTTTT. It translates to CASSDGYTGELFF.

V usage is TRBV4-1 and J usage is TRBJ2-7; the D gene is possibly TRBD2 (5 bases). This CDR3 is 16 amino acids long. Deletions cut 4 bases from V and 5 bases from J, with 21 bases between. Germline V CDR1 and CDR2: MGHRA, YSYEKL. The CDR3 loop is CASSRLFGESVDEQYF. Written as DNA, the CDR3 is TGCGCCAGCAGCCGCCTTTTCGGGGAATCTGTCGACGAGCAGTACTTC.

J is TRBJ2-1 and V is TRBV4-2; 8 bases match TRBD2. The junction had 9 bases not matched to a gene; V was cut back by 5 bases and J by 0 bases. The CDR3 totals 17 residues. CDR1 is LGHNA, CDR2 YNFKEQ, per germline. The CDR3 here is CASSNLFAGGSYNEQFF. The CDR3, as DNA: TGTGCCAGCAGCAACCTCTTTGCGGGGGGCTCCTACAATGAGCAGTTCTTC.

This clone is a singleton in its sample. The CDR3 sequence: CASTQTGSGEKLFF. Written as DNA, the CDR3 is TGTGCCAGCACCCAGACAGGCTCAGGGGAAAAACTGTTTTTT. The V call is TRBV6-6, the J call TRBJ1-4; maybe TRBD1 (6 bases). The V and J ends lost 7 bases and 8 bases respectively, with 17 bases between them. The CDR3 totals 14 residues. Germline V gene data show CDR1 as MNHNY and CDR2 as SVGAGI (reference sequence).

J is TRBJ2-7 and V is TRBV7-2; D assignment may be TRBD1 or TRBD2 (5 bases each). The V end was cut by 2 bases, the J end by 10 bases, with 12 bases between. The CDR3 has 12 residues. Germline CDR1 and CDR2: SGHTA and FQGNSA. The CDR3 DNA reads as TGTGCCAGCAGCTTATCTGGGACGGTTCAGTACTTC. It codes for CASSLSGTVQYF.

The chain has TRBV4-2 and TRBJ1-5, with D unclear. Germline CDR1 LGHNA, CDR2 YNFKEQ. The CDR3 extends over 15 amino acids. Trimming removed 1 base from V and 3 bases from J, with 10 bases in between. For the CDR3, the DNA is TGTGCCAGCAGCCAAGGCTCCGGGCCCAATCAGCCCCAGCATTTT. Its translation: CASSQGSGPNQPQHF.

This chain links TRBV10-3 with TRBJ1-2, with a tentative D call TRBD1 (6 bases). The CDR3 loop spans 14 amino acids. Germline V lookup: CDR1 ENHRY, CDR2 SYGVKD. V lost 2 bases and J 2 bases, leaving 9 bases between the germline ends. The CDR3 nucleotides read TGTGCCATCAGTGAGCGACAGGCGAACTATGGCTACACCTTC. Translating it yields CAISERQANYGYTF.